The clone carrying this T cell receptor (beta chain) has only a few counts. From the RT-PCR reads, TCRdb called clonotypes with MiXCR, one entry per CDR3 protein. Here the sample spans about a million distinct CDR3 sequences, around 17% being singletons. This specimen comes from a study of patients and donors after allogeneic stem cell transplantation. Trimming removed 0 bases at V and 6 bases at J, with 13 bases between. Germline loops: CDR1 SGDLS, CDR2 YYNGEE. The CDR3 runs to 15 residues. The source is a human donor who was either an allogeneic HSCT recipient or a stem cell or donor lymphocyte infusion donor (not recorded which). It is not recorded whose cells these are; they may come from a transplant donor. The rearrangement uses TRBV9 and TRBJ2-1, with D possibly being TRBD2 (5 bases). Material: blood, either unsorted or a sorted T cell fraction (not recorded which). The chain's CDR3 is CASSVAGLERNEQFF. The CDR3 nucleotides are TGTGCCAGCAGCGTAGCGGGGTTAGAGCGCAATGAGCAGTTCTTC.